The rows below give T cell receptor beta chains drawn from one sample of a study of Tregs in tolerant kidney transplant recipients. Assay: immunoSEQ multiplex PCR; the TCRdb copy retains only in-frame clones and omits some. The table has about 240,000 clones, roughly four fifths seen once. Material: CD4+ T cells from blood. The receptor set was obtained from a human donor in good health. CDR3s include the opening cysteine and the closing phenylalanine or tryptophan. D genes are given only for firm matches. Rows may omit the clone size; those that give it use once, few, many or a size class.

j_call clone_size v_call d_call cdr3_nt cdr3_aa
TRBJ2-1 - TRBV5-4 - TGTGCCAGCCTAAGGGACTCCCGGTCCTACAATGAGCAGTTCTTC CASLRDSRSYNEQFF
TRBJ2-1 - TRBV7-6 TRBD1 TGTGCCAGCAGCAGCCGGGACAGGGGGGCTTACAATGAGCAGTTCTTC CASSSRDRGAYNEQFF
TRBJ2-7 - TRBV20-1 TRBD2 TGCAGTGCGGTAGCGGGAGAGCTACAGTACTTC CSAVAGELQYF
TRBJ2-3 - TRBV15 TRBD2 TGTGCCACCAGCAGAGACCGCACTAGCGGGGGGACAGATACGCAGTATTTT CATSRDRTSGGTDTQYF
TRBJ2-1 few TRBV9 - TGTGCCAGCAGCGTAGGGATGGGGGCCTACTACAATGAGCAGTTCTTC CASSVGMGAYYNEQFF
TRBJ2-5 - TRBV25-1 - TGTGCCAGCGGTTGGGGGCAGGGCGAGACCCAGTACTTC CASGWGQGETQYF
TRBJ2-7 - TRBV10-3 - TGTGCCATCAGTGAGACAGAAAACTCCTACGAGCAGTACTTC CAISETENSYEQYF
TRBJ1-2 - TRBV19 - TGTGCCAGTAGTATATCCCAGGGTGGGAACTATGGCTACACCTTC CASSISQGGNYGYTF
TRBJ1-1 - TRBV7-2 TRBD1 TGTGCCAGCAGCATCCAGGGGGACACTGAAGCTTTCTTT CASSIQGDTEAFF
TRBJ2-3 - TRBV4-2 - TGTGCCAGCAGCCAAGAGAGGTCGAGGACAGATACGCAGTATTTT CASSQERSRTDTQYF
TRBJ2-5 - TRBV18 TRBD2 TGTGCCAGCTCACCAGGCACGGGAGGGGCCAAGACCCAGTACTTC CASSPGTGGAKTQYF
TRBJ2-2 few TRBV6-5 TRBD1 TGTGCCAGCAGGACCGACAGGGGCGCCACCGGGGAGCTGTTTTTT CASRTDRGATGELFF
TRBJ2-3 - TRBV6-4 - TGTGCCAGCAGTGCTAGCGCTAGCACAGATACGCAGTATTTT CASSASASTDTQYF
TRBJ2-3 once TRBV7-2 - TGTGCCAGCAGCTTAGCACAGGGACGGGATACGCAGTATTTT CASSLAQGRDTQYF
TRBJ1-1 - TRBV7-9 - TGTGCCAGCAGGCCGGGGGCGAACACTGAAGCTTTCTTT CASRPGANTEAFF
TRBJ2-5 - TRBV10-2 - TGCGCCAGCACGGGCCTAGGGGGAGAGACCCAGTACTTC CASTGLGGETQYF
TRBJ2-1 - TRBV10-2 TRBD2 TGCGCCACCCAGATACGGGGGGGCCTGCACAATGAGCAGTTCTTC CATQIRGGLHNEQFF
TRBJ1-2 - TRBV4-1 TRBD1 TGCGCCAGCAGCCAAGGGAACGACAGGGGGCGTTGGAGCTATGGCTACACCTTC CASSQGNDRGRWSYGYTF
TRBJ1-1 - TRBV5-1 TRBD1 TGCGCCAGCAGCGGCAACCCGGGACAGGGATTCACTGAAGCTTTCTTT CASSGNPGQGFTEAFF
TRBJ2-7 - TRBV7-9 - TGTGCCAGCAGCCACTACGAGCAGTACTTC CASSHYEQYF
TRBJ2-5 once TRBV6-1 - TGTGCCAGCAGTGAAGTTAGAGAGACCCAGTACTTC CASSEVRETQYF
TRBJ2-7 - TRBV5-4 - TGTGCCAGCAGCTTGGTTGTCGGGTACGAGCAGTACTTC CASSLVVGYEQYF
TRBJ2-7 - TRBV6-1 TRBD1 TGTGCCAGCAGTGGAGGGGGACAGAGCCGCCGCTACGAGCAGTACTTC CASSGGGQSRRYEQYF
TRBJ1-1 - TRBV5-4 - TGTGCCAGCAGCTTGGCGTCAAACATGAACACTGAAGCTTTCTTT CASSLASNMNTEAFF
TRBJ1-6 - TRBV5-1 - TGCGCCAGCAGCTTGGTGGCGAAGGATAATTCACCCCTCCACTTT CASSLVAKDNSPLHF
TRBJ1-2 - TRBV9 - TGTGCCAGCAGCGCAACCGCGGGTGGCTACACCTTC CASSATAGGYTF
TRBJ2-1 - TRBV5-4 - TGTGCCAGCAGCCCGACAGTATCCTACAATGAGCAGTTCTTC CASSPTVSYNEQFF
TRBJ1-5 - TRBV6-4 TRBD1 TGTGCCAGCAGTGCCGGGACAGGGCCCAATCAGCCCCAGCATTTT CASSAGTGPNQPQHF
TRBJ1-1 - TRBV5-5 - TGTGCCAGCAGCTTTAGGGGGGGCCCCCTGAACACTGAAGCTTTCTTT CASSFRGGPLNTEAFF
TRBJ2-1 - TRBV11-3 - TGTGCCAGCAGCTTAGGAGAGTCATGGGATGAGCAGTTCTTC CASSLGESWDEQFF
TRBJ1-1 - TRBV7-9 - TGTGCCAGCAGCTTATCCGAAGGGAGTGAAGCTTTCTTT CASSLSEGSEAFF
TRBJ2-1 - TRBV5-6 - TGTGCCAGCAGCTTGGGTTTTATCTCCTACAATGAGCAGTTCTTC CASSLGFISYNEQFF